These 24 T cell receptor beta chains share one sample of origin, sequenced in a study of T cell clonality in common variable immunodeficiency (dated by TCRdb to 2014 to 2015). Preparation of the library involved the immunoSEQ multiplex PCR assay. TCRdb mirrors the immuneACCESS table, restricted to in-frame sequences. Some clones are absent from its copies; in checked studies, under half trace to an unresolved V gene, and the reason for the others is unknown. There are about 33,000 clones in this sample, and none of them is a singleton. Over 5% of the sample comes from the top ten. Beyond this particular receptor, the publication reports: Reportedly, TCRbeta sequences from CVID had fewer deletions and N-nucleotide insertions, and highly modified clones with 13 or more V deletions were absent from CVID.

These receptors' targets are unknown. Sequencing was done on a sample of peripheral blood mononuclear cells. These receptor sequences come from a human donor with common variable immunodeficiency.

This clone appeared a few times. Read sequence stops 3 residues before the CDR3 end, and the germline J gene provides the missing end. The chain combines TRBV18 with TRBJ1-5, with TRBD1 as a possible D gene (6 bases). Between the trimmed V and J ends, which lost 4 bases and 4 bases, there was a span of 8 bases. CDR1 and CDR2 from the germline V gene are KGHSH and LQKENI. The CDR3 is 13 amino acids. The CDR3 bases that were read are TGTGCCAGCTCACTGGACAGTAATCAGCCC. As protein: CASSLDSNQP. The full CDR3 is CASSLDSNQPQHF.

Turning to this clone: The read gets to within 3 residues of the CDR3 end, and the germline J gene fills in the rest. The chain is built from TRBV6-2 or TRBV6-3 and TRBJ1-3, with D perhaps TRBD1 (6 bases). Germline V CDR1 and CDR2: MNHEY, SVGEGT. This CDR3 comprises 14 residues. Between the trimmed V and J ends, which lost 4 bases and 4 bases, there was a span of 11 bases. The CDR3 here is CASSSTGMGNTIYF. CDR3 DNA, as far as it was read: TGTGCCAGCAGTTCCACAGGGATGGGAAACACC.

This clone has just a few counts. The read ends 3 residues early relative to the CDR3; the germline J gene fills the gap. The chain links TRBV7-9 to TRBJ2-6; D possibly corresponds to TRBD1 (6 bases). This CDR3 is built from 15 residues. V lost 6 bases, J lost 4 bases, and 13 bases lay in between. Germline lookup yields CDR1 SEHNR and CDR2 FQNEAQ (reference sequence). The CDR3 region is CASRLQGSGANVLTF. The CDR3 DNA, read in part, is TGTGCCAGCAGATTACAGGGATCGGGGGCCAACGTC.

Concerning this clone itself: Read data end 3 residues before the CDR3 end; the end is taken from the germline J gene. The chain couples TRBV29-1 to TRBJ2-7; 7 positions match TRBD1. CDR1 is SQVTM and CDR2 is ANQGSEA in the germline V gene. The trim removed 4 bases at V and 3 bases at J, leaving 6 bases unmatched. The CDR3 runs 13 residues. The sequenced CDR3 bases are TGCAGCGTTGTTTGGGACAGCCACTACGAG. This translates into CSVVWDSHYE. The CDR3 as a whole reads CSVVWDSHYEQYF.

In this sample, this clone is medium-sized. Read coverage stops 3 residues before the CDR3 terminus; the germline J gene supplies the remainder. The chain employs TRBV2 and TRBJ2-5, with D possibly matching TRBD2 (6 bases). The CDR3 has 13 amino acids. The germline V and J ends were trimmed by 6 bases and 4 bases, with 12 bases remaining between them. Germline CDR1 and CDR2: SNHLY and FYNNEI. CDR3 region: CASRGRRGETQYF. The sequenced CDR3 bases are TGTGCCAGCAGGGGTAGGAGGGGAGAGACC.

This clone was observed a handful of times. Coverage ceases 3 residues before the CDR3 finishes, and the germline J gene fills in the end. The V call is TRBV2, the J call TRBJ1-1; possibly TRBD1 for D (5 bases). V gave up 5 bases and J gave up 1 base, with 11 bases separating them. This CDR3 has 14 amino acids. Germline V gene lookup returns CDR1 SNHLY and CDR2 FYNNEI. The CDR3 sequence is CASSLDSRNTEAFF. The sequenced part of the CDR3 DNA is TGTGCCAGCAGTCTCGACAGCCGGAACACTGAA.

This clone was counted many times. The read is 3 residues too short to cover the CDR3 end, so that end is filled in from the germline J gene. The chain links TRBV5-4 to TRBJ1-2, with 9 bases aligning to TRBD1. J lost 2 bases, V lost 0 bases, and 2 bases had no gene match. CDR1 and CDR2 from the germline V gene are SGHNT and YYREEE (reference sequence). This CDR3 spans 15 amino acids. The CDR3 is CASSLAGTGNYGYTF. Incomplete CDR3 DNA: TGTGCCAGCAGCTTGGCAGGGACAGGGAACTATGGC.

This clone was seen only a few times. The read comes to an end 3 residues before the CDR3 does, leaving the germline J gene to fill in the end. The gene calls are TRBV20-1 and TRBJ1-5; 9 positions agree with TRBD1. The length of the CDR3 is 18 residues. V lost 2 bases, J lost 2 bases, and 13 bases stayed unmatched. The germline gives CDR1 DFQATT, CDR2 SNEGSKA (reference sequence). CDR3 region: CSARQGTGKVRGNQPQHF. The CDR3 DNA, read in part, is TGCAGTGCTAGACAGGGGACAGGGAAAGTCCGGGGCAATCAGCCC.

This clone has at least ten counts. Relative to the germline gene, one junction end is altered; a read error may explain this. The missing CDR3 end, 3 residues past where the read stops, is filled in from the germline J gene. This rearrangement joins TRBV19 to TRBJ1-5; 12 bases are shared with TRBD1. Germline V gene sequence: CDR1 LNHDA, CDR2 SQIVND (reference sequence). The CDR3 covers 20 residues. The CDR3 bases that were read are TGTGCCAATAGTATAGAAAGCAGGGACAGGGGGCTGAAGAGGAATCAGCCC. It is translated as CANSIESRDRGLKRNQP. The entire CDR3 protein is CANSIESRDRGLKRNQPQHF.

This clone occurred a few times. Read coverage stops 3 residues before the CDR3 terminus; the germline J gene supplies the remainder. This rearrangement joins TRBV18 to TRBJ1-4, with a weak D call TRBD1 (5 bases). This CDR3 is built from 15 residues. The V end lost 2 bases, the J end lost 4 bases, and 11 bases lay between the germline ends. Germline V gives CDR1 KGHSH, CDR2 LQKENI. The DNA read from the CDR3 is TGTGCCAGCTCACCAGTTGGGCAGGGTAATGAAAAA. It yields the protein CASSPVGQGNEK. The full CDR3 sequence reads CASSPVGQGNEKLFF.

This clone was found many times. Read sequence stops 3 residues before the CDR3 end, and the germline J gene provides the missing end. The chain combines TRBV11-2 with TRBJ2-7; 7 nucleotides agree with TRBD1. This CDR3 has 15 amino acids. J gave up 4 bases and V 0 bases, and 6 bases lay outside the gene matches. Germline V lookup: CDR1 SGHAT, CDR2 FQNNGV. CDR3 bases read: TGTGCCAGCAGCTTAGATAAGCCGACAGGGTACGAG. Protein product: CASSLDKPTGYE. The full-length CDR3 reads as CASSLDKPTGYEQYF.

With regard to this clone: The sequenced fragment ends 3 residues before the CDR3 boundary, so the rest is inferred from the germline J gene. The chain combines TRBV5-1 with TRBJ1-2, with TRBD1 as a possible D gene (6 bases). Germline values: CDR1 SGHRS, CDR2 YFSETQ. This CDR3 region has 14 residues. V shed 4 bases and J shed 3 bases, with 13 bases lying between them. The covered CDR3 bases are TGCGCCAGCAGCGATCTATCAGGGGACTATGGC. Its protein product is CASSDLSGDYG. The complete CDR3 protein is CASSDLSGDYGYTF.

This clone was seen ten or more times. Sequencing ends 3 residues short of the CDR3 end; the germline J gene provides the rest. The rearrangement links TRBV18 to TRBJ1-2; 7 nucleotides match TRBD1. The CDR3 extends over 13 amino acids. CDR1 and CDR2 from the germline V gene are KGHSH and LQKENI. The CDR3 spells CASSPPDRTGYTF. The covered CDR3 bases are TGTGCCAGCTCACCCCCGGACAGGACGGGC.

The sample holds many counts of this clone. The CDR3 end falls 3 residues outside the read, so it is completed with the germline J gene. The chain links TRBV5-1 to TRBJ2-1, with D possibly TRBD2 on 5 matching bases. Germline V gene sequence: CDR1 SGHRS, CDR2 YFSETQ. This CDR3 is 13 amino acids long. Trimming cost V 5 bases and J 8 bases, with 14 bases left between them. The CDR3: CASRPDVGDEQFF. Partial CDR3 DNA: TGCGCCAGCAGGCCGGACGTCGGGGATGAG. Combining the CDR3 with reference TRBV5-1 and TRBJ2-1 gives the whole variable domain KAGVTQTPRYLIKTRGQQVTLSCSPISGHRSVSWYQQTPGQGLQFLFEYFSETQRNKGNFPGRFSGRQFSNSRSEMNVSTLELGDSALYLCASRPDVGDEQFFGPGTRLTVL.

Notes on this clone: The sequenced fragment ends 3 residues before the CDR3 boundary, so the rest is inferred from the germline J gene. The chain carries TRBV5-1 and TRBJ2-1, with 8 bases that match TRBD1. Germline CDR1 reads SGHRS; CDR2 reads YFSETQ. After removal of 2 bases from V and 4 bases from J, the junction contained 5 bases not matched to a gene. The CDR3 loop spans 15 amino acids. The covered CDR3 bases are TGCGCCAGCAGCTTTACGGACAGGGATTACAATGAG. This encodes CASSFTDRDYNE. In full, the CDR3 is CASSFTDRDYNEQFF.

In this sample, this clone turned up many times. Partial CDR3 DNA: TGTGCCAGCAGCTTAGGAGGTTTCAGGCAGGGTGGCAATCAGCCC. Translation gives CASSLGGFRQGGNQP. The full CDR3 protein reads CASSLGGFRQGGNQPQHF. The chain has TRBV7-8 and TRBJ1-5; tentative D call: TRBD1 (5 bases). The read ends 3 residues before the CDR3 terminus; that terminus is restored from the germline J gene. The CDR3 totals 18 residues. Trimming took 1 base from V and 2 from J, leaving 18 bases between them. Germline values: CDR1 SGHVS, CDR2 FQNEAQ.

For this clone: The read halts 3 residues ahead of the CDR3 end, with the missing end drawn from the germline J gene. The chain combines TRBV7-9 with TRBJ1-1; 10 bases align to TRBD1. CDR1 is SEHNR and CDR2 is FQNEAQ in the germline V gene (reference sequence). This CDR3 spans 14 amino acids. Trimming cost V 5 bases and J 5 bases; bases outside gene matches: 5. CDR3 region: CASSAGQGRTEAFF. Partial CDR3 DNA: TGTGCCAGCAGCGCGGGACAGGGGAGGACTGAA.

For this clone: Coverage ceases 3 residues before the CDR3 finishes, and the germline J gene fills in the end. The chain combines TRBV7-9 with TRBJ1-3; TRBD1 is a possible D gene (5 bases). This CDR3 spans 15 amino acids. Germline V CDR1 and CDR2: SEHNR, FQNEAQ (reference sequence). Trimming left V 5 bases short and J 0 bases short, with 11 bases between. The CDR3 bases that were read are TGTGCCAGCAGCCGGGGGTTCGACTCTGGAAACACC. This gives the protein CASSRGFDSGNT. The entire CDR3 sequence reads CASSRGFDSGNTIYF.

Details on this clone: The CDR3 end lies 3 residues beyond the end of the read and is filled in from the germline J gene. This rearrangement joins TRBV19 to TRBJ1-1, with 7 bases that match TRBD1. Germline V lookup: CDR1 LNHDA, CDR2 SQIVND (reference sequence). This CDR3 spans 14 amino acids. Losses at the gene ends were 6 bases for V and 4 bases for J; bases not matched to a gene: 8. CDR3 sequence: CASRLTGMGTEAFF. CDR3 DNA (partial): TGTGCCAGTAGGTTGACAGGGATGGGCACTGAA.

The sample holds a few counts of this clone. The DNA ends 3 residues before the CDR3 does, and the rest of the CDR3 is filled in from the germline J gene. This sequence joins TRBV6-1 and TRBJ2-5; 9 bases align to TRBD2. Germline V gene lookup returns CDR1 MNHNS and CDR2 SASEGT. The CDR3 extends over 14 amino acids. Trimming removed 4 bases from V and 3 bases from J; junction bases left unmatched: 3. The CDR3 here is CASSGRLAEETQYF. CDR3 DNA, as far as it was read: TGTGCCAGCAGTGGAAGACTAGCGGAAGAGACC.

This clone was counted a few times. The observed sequence ends 3 residues before the CDR3 terminus, with the missing tail filled in from the germline J gene. The genes are TRBV2 and TRBJ2-7; D remains ambiguous. CDR1 is SNHLY, CDR2 FYNNEI, per germline. The CDR3 contains 14 residues. With 1 base removed from V and 1 base from J, the gap between germline ends came to 8 bases. Incomplete CDR3 DNA: TGTGCCAGCAGTGAAGGCAGCGCTTCCTACGAG. It yields the protein CASSEGSASYE. The full CDR3 sequence reads CASSEGSASYEQYF.

A word on this clone: The read terminates 3 residues ahead of where the CDR3 ends, so the germline J gene completes it. This sequence joins TRBV7-3 and TRBJ2-3, with a weak D call TRBD1 (6 bases). V lost 5 bases to trimming and J lost 0 bases, with 12 bases between them. This CDR3 has 15 residues. From germline, CDR1 is SGHTA and CDR2 FQGTGA. CDR3 residues: CASSKRGMSTDTQYF. The CDR3 DNA, read in part, is TGTGCCAGCAGCAAGAGGGGGATGAGCACAGATACG.

This clone has at least ten counts. The DNA ends 3 residues before the CDR3 does, and the rest of the CDR3 is filled in from the germline J gene. The chain combines TRBV2 with TRBJ1-2, with a weak D call TRBD1 (5 bases). Looked up from germline, CDR1 is SNHLY and CDR2 is FYNNEI. Trimming shortened V by 6 bases and J by 5 bases, and 16 bases separated the two germline ends. This CDR3 region has 14 residues. CDR3 bases read: TGTGCCAGCAGGGGAGACAGTTACGGATATGGC. Protein product: CASRGDSYGYG. The whole CDR3 region reads CASRGDSYGYGYTF.

This clone occurred a few times. From the germline J gene comes the end of the CDR3, since the read stops 3 residues before it. The chain links TRBV19 to TRBJ1-4, with D possibly being TRBD1 (5 bases). CDR1 LNHDA and CDR2 SQIVND come from the germline V gene (reference sequence). The CDR3 sequence is 12 residues long. V was pared by 1 base and J by 8 bases, with 5 bases between. Partial CDR3 DNA: TGTGCCAGTAGTATAGCAGGGGAAAAA. Translated, it gives CASSIAGEK. The CDR3 reads in full as CASSIAGEKLFF.